This note documents a single T cell receptor (beta chain) sequence. Its antigen is unknown. CDR1 is SGHTA, CDR2 FQGNSA, per germline. This CDR3 has 15 residues. The germline V and J ends were trimmed by 3 bases and 1 base, with 12 bases remaining between them. Single viable CD3+CD4+CD8-CD45RO+ cells were sorted as the memory CD4+ T cells. After thawing, CD4+ T cells were positively selected. Sequencing was performed with immunoSEQ multiplex PCR; in TCRdb, only in-frame clones are kept and a portion is missing. The sample has roughly 67,000 clones, more than 75% seen once. The data belong to a study of memory CD4+ T cells and cytomegalovirus serostatus. Study conclusions and caveats: CD4+ memory repertoires contained about two fifths of the roughly 160 reported CMV TCRbeta sequences. A US-trained random forest predicted CMV serostatus with median AUC roughly 0.9.

This chain uses TRBV7-2 with TRBJ1-2, with D possibly matching TRBD1 (5 bases). Sequencing was performed on memory CD4+ T cells from blood. The sequence derives from an adult in good health and CMV-seropositive. The CDR3 sequence: CASSFGTSVNYGYTF. As DNA, the CDR3 is TGTGCCAGCAGCTTTGGGACGTCGGTTAACTATGGCTACACCTTC.